This T cell receptor (beta chain) was identified during a study of blood T cell repertoires in COVID-19. Across the whole study: Italy, Spain and the United States were the sources of the convalescent and acute COVID-19 samples. The analysed material was cDNA or gDNA that came from T cells, B-cell-depleted T cells, or PBMCs.

Some clones are missing from TCRdb's copy, which holds only in-frame ones; the method was immunoSEQ multiplex PCR. The sample gives roughly 120,000 clones, less than 75% of which show up once; 0.7% to 1% is in the top ten. Germline V gives CDR1 MGHRA, CDR2 YSYEKL. The V gene lost 2 bases and the J gene lost 8 bases, with 13 bases spanning the gap. The CDR3 has 15 residues. The sequencing input was peripheral blood. V usage is TRBV4-1 and J usage is TRBJ1-6; D is undetermined. The TCR sequence derives from a human donor with acute or convalescent COVID-19. The donor label of this sample is uncertain. The CDR3 region has the DNA TGCGCCAGCAGCCAACGGAGCGGGTTTGATTCACCCCTCCACTTT. Translation: CASSQRSGFDSPLHF.